The T cell receptor (beta chain) described here comes from a study of control samples from healthy donors and cancer patients. Germline V gene sequence: CDR1 MDHEN, CDR2 SYDVKM. J gave up 2 bases and V 5 bases, and 6 bases lay outside the gene matches. The CDR3 covers 15 residues. Using immunoSEQ multiplex PCR, the repertoire was profiled, and TCRdb retains in-frame clones only, with some absent. Counted here are tens of thousands of clones, over 85% occurring once; the ten biggest clones make up roughly 1.5%. V gene TRBV28 combines with J gene TRBJ2-1; TRBD1 agrees at 7 bases. Sequencing was performed on blood. The TCR comes from a woman aged 25 to 39 in good health. The CDR3 DNA is TGTGCCAGCAGTATATACAGGGGTCCCTACAATGAGCAGTTCTTC. Translation: CASSIYRGPYNEQFF.